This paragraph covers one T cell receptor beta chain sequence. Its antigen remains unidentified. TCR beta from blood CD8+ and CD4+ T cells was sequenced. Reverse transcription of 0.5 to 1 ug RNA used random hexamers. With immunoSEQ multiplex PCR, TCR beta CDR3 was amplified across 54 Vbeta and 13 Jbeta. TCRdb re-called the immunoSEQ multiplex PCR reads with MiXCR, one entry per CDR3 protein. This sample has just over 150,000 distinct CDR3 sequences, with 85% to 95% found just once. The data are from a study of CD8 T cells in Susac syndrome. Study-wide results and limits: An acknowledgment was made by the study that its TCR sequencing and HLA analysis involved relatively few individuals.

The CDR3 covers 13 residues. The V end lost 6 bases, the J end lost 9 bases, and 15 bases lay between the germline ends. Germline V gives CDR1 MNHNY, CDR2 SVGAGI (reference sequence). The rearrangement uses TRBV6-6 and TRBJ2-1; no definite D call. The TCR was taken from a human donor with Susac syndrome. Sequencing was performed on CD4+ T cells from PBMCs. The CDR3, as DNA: TGTGCCAGCAGCCCCTCGCACCGGACTGAGCAGTTCTTC. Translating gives CASSPSHRTEQFF.